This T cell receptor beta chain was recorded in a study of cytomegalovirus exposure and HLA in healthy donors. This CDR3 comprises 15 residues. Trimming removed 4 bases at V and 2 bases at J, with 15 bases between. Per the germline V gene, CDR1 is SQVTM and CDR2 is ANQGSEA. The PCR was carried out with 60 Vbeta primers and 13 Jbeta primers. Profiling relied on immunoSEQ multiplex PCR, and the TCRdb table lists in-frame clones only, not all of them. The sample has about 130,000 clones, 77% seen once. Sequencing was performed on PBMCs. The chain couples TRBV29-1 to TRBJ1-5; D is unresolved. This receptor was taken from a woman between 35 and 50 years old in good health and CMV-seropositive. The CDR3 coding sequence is TGCAGCGTTGCGAGCGCTACCGGCGGCAATCAGCCCCAGCATTTT. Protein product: CSVASATGGNQPQHF.